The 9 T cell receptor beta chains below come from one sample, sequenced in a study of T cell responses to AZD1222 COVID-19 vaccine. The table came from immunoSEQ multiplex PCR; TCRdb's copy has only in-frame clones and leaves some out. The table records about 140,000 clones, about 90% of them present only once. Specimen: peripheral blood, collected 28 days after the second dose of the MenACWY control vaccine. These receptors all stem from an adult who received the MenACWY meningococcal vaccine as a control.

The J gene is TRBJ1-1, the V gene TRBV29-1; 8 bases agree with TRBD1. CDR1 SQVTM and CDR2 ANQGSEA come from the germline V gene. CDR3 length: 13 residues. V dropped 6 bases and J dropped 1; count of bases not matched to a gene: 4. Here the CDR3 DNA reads TGCAGCGTCCACGGGACAGGGAACACTGAAGCTTTCTTT. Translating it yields CSVHGTGNTEAFF.

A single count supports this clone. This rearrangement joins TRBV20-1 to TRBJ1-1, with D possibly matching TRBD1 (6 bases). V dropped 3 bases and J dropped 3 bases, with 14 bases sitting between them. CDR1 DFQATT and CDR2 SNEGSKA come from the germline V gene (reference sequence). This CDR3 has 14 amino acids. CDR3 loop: CSASRGGRDTEAFF. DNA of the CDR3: TGCAGTGCTAGTCGCGGGGGCAGGGACACTGAAGCTTTCTTT.

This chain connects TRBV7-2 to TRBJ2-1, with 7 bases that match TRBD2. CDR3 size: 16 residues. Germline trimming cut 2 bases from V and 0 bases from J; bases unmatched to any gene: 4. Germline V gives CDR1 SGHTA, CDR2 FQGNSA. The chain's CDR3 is CASSLNGGSSYNEQFF. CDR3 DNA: TGTGCCAGCAGCTTAAACGGGGGGAGCTCCTACAATGAGCAGTTCTTC.

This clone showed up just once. As DNA, the CDR3 is TGTGCCAGTAGTTGGGGGGGGACTAGTCGGATACTGGATACGCAGTATTTT. This encodes CASSWGGTSRILDTQYF. The V and J genes are TRBV19 and TRBJ2-3, with 8 bases lining up with TRBD2. The V and J ends lost 5 bases and 6 bases, in that order; junction bases with no gene match: 16. This CDR3 contains 17 residues. Germline V gives CDR1 LNHDA, CDR2 SQIVND (reference sequence).

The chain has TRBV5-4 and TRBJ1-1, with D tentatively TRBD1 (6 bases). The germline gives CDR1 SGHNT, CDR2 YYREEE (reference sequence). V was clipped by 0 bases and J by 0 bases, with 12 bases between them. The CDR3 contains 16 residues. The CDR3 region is CASSLEQGRVNTEAFF. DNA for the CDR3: TGTGCCAGCAGCTTGGAACAGGGTCGGGTGAACACTGAAGCTTTCTTT.

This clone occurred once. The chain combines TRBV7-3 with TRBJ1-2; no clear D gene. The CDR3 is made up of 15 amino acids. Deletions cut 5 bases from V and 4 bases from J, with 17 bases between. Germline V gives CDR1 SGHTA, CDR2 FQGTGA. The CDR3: CASSPSPAEGYGYTF. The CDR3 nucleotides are TGTGCCAGCAGCCCCTCGCCGGCGGAGGGCTATGGCTACACCTTC. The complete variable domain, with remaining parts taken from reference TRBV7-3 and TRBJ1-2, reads GAGVSQTPSNKVTEKGKYVELRCDPISGHTALYWYRQSLGQGPEFLIYFQGTGAADDSGLPNDRFFAVRPEGSVSTLKIQRTERGDSAVYLCASSPSPAEGYGYTFGSGTRLTVV.

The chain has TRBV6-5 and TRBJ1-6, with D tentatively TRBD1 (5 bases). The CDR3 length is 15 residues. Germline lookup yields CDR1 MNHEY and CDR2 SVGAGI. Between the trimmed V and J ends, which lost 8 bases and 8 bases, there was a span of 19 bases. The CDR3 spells CASGGIPLGDSPLHF. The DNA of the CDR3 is TGTGCCAGCGGAGGCATACCATTGGGGGATTCACCCCTCCACTTT.

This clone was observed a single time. The CDR3 DNA reads TGTGCCAGCAGTTACTCGATGGTAGACAGCGCTTACTTC. Translated, it gives CASSYSMVDSAYF. The V gene is TRBV6-2 or TRBV6-3, the J gene TRBJ2-7, with D maybe TRBD1 (5 bases). Germline V lookup: CDR1 MNHEY, CDR2 SVGEGT. This CDR3 spans 13 amino acids. V was shortened by 0 bases and J by 13 bases, with 16 bases between the two germline ends.

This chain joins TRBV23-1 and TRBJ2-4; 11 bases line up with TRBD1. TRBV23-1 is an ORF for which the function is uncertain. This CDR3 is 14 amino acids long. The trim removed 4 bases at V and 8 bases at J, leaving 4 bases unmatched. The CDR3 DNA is TGCGCCAGCAGTCCCGCGGGACAGGGGGACATTCAGTACTTC. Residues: CASSPAGQGDIQYF.